What follows are 15 T cell receptor beta chains derived from one specimen sequenced in a study of CD8+ T cells in alopecia areata. Sequencing templates came from extracted RNA that was reverse transcribed into cDNA. The data were produced by immunoSEQ multiplex PCR, yet TCRdb's version contains in-frame clones alone and is incomplete. The table lists 110,000 to 150,000 clones, around 50% of them singletons, with roughly 6.7% in the top ten. The sample in question was CD4+ T cells sorted from blood, obtained at week 0. Source of these receptors: a human donor with alopecia areata.

This clone was seen a single time. The gene calls are TRBV29-1 and TRBJ2-1; 8 nucleotides line up with TRBD1. Trimming took 5 bases from V and 6 from J; bases not matched to a gene: 6. This CDR3 has 13 amino acids. Germline V lookup: CDR1 SQVTM, CDR2 ANQGSEA. The CDR3 DNA follows: TGCAGCGTTATGAGACAGGGGCGCAATGAGCAGTTCTTC. Its translation: CSVMRQGRNEQFF.

The rearrangement links TRBV5-1 to TRBJ2-5, with D perhaps given as TRBD1 or TRBD2 (5 bases each). Trimming left V 1 base short and J 5 bases short, with 15 bases between. The CDR3 runs to 15 residues. Germline-derived CDR1 and CDR2 are SGHRS and YFSETQ. Here the CDR3 DNA reads TGCGCCAGCAGCTTGATGTGGGGACCCAGGGAGACCCAGTACTTC. It encodes CASSLMWGPRETQYF.

This clone was observed a few times. The chain links TRBV2 to TRBJ2-7; 7 bases align to TRBD2. CDR3 length: 14 amino acids. V was clipped by 8 bases and J by 2 bases; unmatched bases: 9. CDR1 is SNHLY and CDR2 is FYNNEI in the germline V gene. Written as DNA, the CDR3 is TGTGCCAGCGGGAGGGCGCAGGTCGCCTACGAGCAGTACTTC. As protein: CASGRAQVAYEQYF.

This clone appeared a single time. The chain employs TRBV29-1 and TRBJ1-5, with TRBD1 as a possible D gene (6 bases). The CDR3 length is 13 residues. Germline V gene lookup returns CDR1 SQVTM and CDR2 ANQGSEA. V was pared by 5 bases and J by 9 bases, with 17 bases between. CDR3 in amino acids: CSVLVPGQGPQHF. The CDR3 DNA is TGCAGCGTTTTGGTCCCGGGACAAGGGCCCCAGCATTTT.

The rearrangement uses TRBV7-2 and TRBJ1-2; 7 nucleotides line up with TRBD1. Germline CDR1 is SGHTA and CDR2 is FQGNSA. After removal of 5 bases from V and 8 bases from J, the junction contained 14 bases not matched to a gene. The CDR3 is 15 amino acids. CDR3 coding DNA: TGTGCCAGCAGCCCTGCCTTGGGACAGCGCTTGGGCTACACCTTC. Translating it yields CASSPALGQRLGYTF. Full variable domain (outside the CDR3, taken from reference TRBV7-2 and TRBJ1-2): GAGVSQSPSNKVTEKGKDVELRCDPISGHTALYWYRQSLGQGLEFLIYFQGNSAPDKSGLPSDRFSAERTGGSVSTLTIQRTQQEDSAVYLCASSPALGQRLGYTFGSGTRLTVV.

This chain connects TRBV14 to TRBJ2-1; D is tentatively TRBD1 or TRBD2 (6 bases each). Per germline, CDR1 SGHDN and CDR2 FVKESK. Deletions cut 4 bases from V and 1 base from J, with 11 bases between. This CDR3 has 15 amino acids. The chain's CDR3 is CASSLLGGSYNEQFF. The CDR3 DNA sequence: TGTGCCAGCAGCCTCTTAGGGGGGTCCTACAATGAGCAGTTCTTC.

V usage is TRBV30 and J usage is TRBJ2-3; no clear D. CDR1 is GTSNPN and CDR2 is SVGIG in the germline V gene (reference sequence). Trimming stripped 2 bases from V and 1 base from J, with 7 bases between. This CDR3 has 13 residues. As DNA, the CDR3 is TGTGCCTGGAGTCTTGACCGCACAGATACGCAGTATTTT. Its protein is CAWSLDRTDTQYF.

The chain employs TRBV25-1 and TRBJ1-1; D not certain. Germline V gene sequence: CDR1 MGHDK, CDR2 SYGVNS. Trimming pared 6 bases from V and 11 bases from J, leaving 13 bases between. The CDR3 is 11 amino acids. As DNA, the CDR3 is TGTGCCAGCAGCCGGTCGTACCGGGCTTTCTTT. It codes for CASSRSYRAFF.

This chain uses TRBV29-1 with TRBJ2-7, with D possibly being TRBD1 or TRBD2 (5 bases each). The CDR3 has 14 amino acids. V was pared by 4 bases and J by 2 bases, with 15 bases between. The germline CDR1 and CDR2 sequences are SQVTM and ANQGSEA. CDR3 region: CSVATRGTPYEQYF. For the CDR3, the DNA is TGCAGCGTTGCCACAAGAGGGACCCCCTACGAGCAGTACTTC.

The chain recombines TRBV30 with TRBJ1-5, with 8 bases that match TRBD1. The CDR3 runs 14 residues. The junction had 8 bases not matched to a gene; V was cut back by 3 bases and J by 7 bases. The germline V gene has CDR1 GTSNPN and CDR2 SVGIG (reference sequence). CDR3 protein: CAWSLDRAGQPQHF. The DNA of the CDR3 is TGTGCCTGGAGCCTGGACAGGGCGGGACAGCCCCAGCATTTT. The variable domain in full, completed from reference TRBV30 and TRBJ1-5, reads SQTIHQWPATLVQPVGSPLSLECTVEGTSNPNLYWYRQAAGRGLQLLFYSVGIGQISSEVPQNLSASRPQDRQFILSSKKLLLSDSGFYLCAWSLDRAGQPQHFGDGTRLSIL.

The chain joins TRBV4-3 to TRBJ1-1; maybe TRBD1 (5 bases). V dropped 3 bases and J dropped 11 bases, with 16 bases sitting between them. The CDR3 is 13 residues long. In germline, CDR1 is LGHNA, CDR2 YSLEER. The CDR3 DNA is TGCGCCAGCAGCCAGGCCTGGGGGGAATCGGCTTTCTTT. Protein: CASSQAWGESAFF.

The chain has TRBV7-2 and TRBJ2-3; D is uncertain. Between the trimmed V and J ends, which lost 1 base and 6 bases, there was a span of 8 bases. Germline CDR1 and CDR2: SGHTA and FQGNSA. This CDR3 has 13 amino acids. The CDR3: CASSLGFGDTQYF. The CDR3 DNA follows: TGTGCCAGCAGCTTAGGTTTCGGGGATACGCAGTATTTT.

This chain uses TRBV29-1 with TRBJ2-1; the D is unclear. From germline, CDR1 is SQVTM and CDR2 ANQGSEA. The CDR3 length is 18 residues. Deletions cut 5 bases from V and 4 bases from J, with 27 bases between. The CDR3 region has the DNA TGCAGCGTTATAATCATTGGGATCCGCACTGATACTTACAATGAGCAGTTCTTC. Encoded protein: CSVIIIGIRTDTYNEQFF.

The rearrangement links TRBV2 to TRBJ1-3, with 7 nucleotides matching TRBD1. Germline V lookup: CDR1 SNHLY, CDR2 FYNNEI. There are 12 residues in the CDR3. The junction had 3 bases not matched to a gene; V was cut back by 6 bases and J by 7 bases. Here the CDR3 reads CASSTGVNTIYF. In DNA, the CDR3 is TGTGCCAGCAGCACAGGGGTGAACACCATATATTTT.

The chain is built from TRBV25-1 and TRBJ2-5, with 7 bases that match TRBD1. V was clipped by 6 bases and J by 3 bases; unmatched bases: 7. This CDR3 has 14 amino acids. The V gene's germline CDR1 is MGHDK and CDR2 SYGVNS. CDR3 residues: CASRTLGGKETQYF. The CDR3 region has the DNA TGTGCCAGCAGGACACTAGGGGGCAAAGAGACCCAGTACTTC.